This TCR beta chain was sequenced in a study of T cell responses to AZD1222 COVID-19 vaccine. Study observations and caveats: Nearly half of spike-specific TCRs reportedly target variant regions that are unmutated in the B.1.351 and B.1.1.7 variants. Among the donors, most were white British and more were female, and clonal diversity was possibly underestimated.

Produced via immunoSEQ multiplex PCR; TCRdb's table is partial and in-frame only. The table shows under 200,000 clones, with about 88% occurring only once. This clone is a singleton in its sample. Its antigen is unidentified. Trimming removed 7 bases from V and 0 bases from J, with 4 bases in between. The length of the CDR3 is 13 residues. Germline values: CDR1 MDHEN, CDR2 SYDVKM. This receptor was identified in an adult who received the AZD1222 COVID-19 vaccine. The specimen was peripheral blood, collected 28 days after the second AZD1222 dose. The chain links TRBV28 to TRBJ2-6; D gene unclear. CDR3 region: CASTYSGANVLTF. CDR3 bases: TGTGCCAGCACCTACTCTGGGGCCAACGTCCTGACTTTC.